This TCR beta chain originates from a study of blood T cell repertoires in COVID-19. Study overall: The origin of the acute and convalescent COVID-19 samples was the United States, Italy and Spain. In each case, the material was cDNA or gDNA derived from T cells, B-cell-depleted T cells, or PBMCs.

Clones were sequenced by immunoSEQ multiplex PCR, and TCRdb holds only the in-frame ones, with some missing. Among just under 45,000 clones listed, approximately 90% were seen once. Looked up from germline, CDR1 is WNHNN and CDR2 is SYGVQD (reference sequence). This CDR3 has 14 amino acids. Germline trimming cut 6 bases from V and 0 bases from J; bases unmatched to any gene: 3. Seattle cases were enrolled at active infection and followed longitudinally. This sequence joins TRBV10-1 and TRBJ2-3, with 7 bases that match TRBD2. The sample was peripheral blood. This TCR derives from a man aged 40-55 years with COVID-19, enrolled during active disease. CDR3 amino acids: CASSVSGSTDTQYF. The CDR3 region has the DNA TGCGCCAGCAGCGTTAGCGGGAGCACAGATACGCAGTATTTT.